This TCR beta chain was captured in a study of T cell responses to AZD1222 COVID-19 vaccine. Study observations and caveats: Mapped onto spike, vaccine-associated CD4 TCRs spanned it and were dominant at 160-218 and 743-854. No day 14 peak samples; only post-peak repertoires were characterized. The study found Spike-specific TCR breadth and depth rose after two AZD1222 doses. Clonal diversity was possibly underestimated, and white British individuals and females predominated among donors.

About this clone itself: The antigen is undetermined.

The repertoire was sequenced with immunoSEQ multiplex PCR; TCRdb's copy has only in-frame clones and lacks some. The sample records around 110,000 clones, under 90% being singletons. This CDR3 region has 17 residues. V was clipped by 5 bases and J by 3 bases; unmatched bases: 12. Germline V lookup: CDR1 LNHDA, CDR2 SQIVND (reference sequence). The gene calls are TRBV19 and TRBJ1-5, with 8 bases identical to TRBD1. Sequenced material: peripheral blood, taken on day 0 of AZD1222 vaccination. The receptor's source is an adult in good health. This CDR3 is CASSDWSGTGLNQPQHF. The CDR3 DNA is TGTGCCAGTAGTGATTGGAGTGGGACAGGACTCAATCAGCCCCAGCATTTT.